This T cell receptor (beta chain) stems from a study of blood T cell repertoires in COVID-19. Turning to the study itself: From the United States, Italy and Spain came samples of acute and convalescent COVID-19.

The CDR3 covers 16 residues. Trimming took 6 bases from V and 0 from J, leaving 16 bases between them. CDR1 is LNHDA, CDR2 SQIVND, per germline (reference sequence). TCRdb's table, derived via immunoSEQ multiplex PCR, lists solely in-frame clones and lacks some. Found here are some 330,000 clones, approximately 89% of them singletons; the top ten hold roughly 2%. In assigning cohorts, the study relied on participant-reported clinical history. The V gene is TRBV19, the J gene TRBJ2-3; the D is unclear. The TCR sequence derives from a man aged 35-49 years in a cohort exposed to, infected with or recovered from COVID-19 (not recorded which). Sequenced material: PBMCs or T cells enriched from blood (not recorded which). The chain's CDR3 is CASRHRPQVSTDTQYF. The CDR3, as DNA: TGTGCCAGTAGACATCGCCCGCAGGTGAGCACAGATACGCAGTATTTT.